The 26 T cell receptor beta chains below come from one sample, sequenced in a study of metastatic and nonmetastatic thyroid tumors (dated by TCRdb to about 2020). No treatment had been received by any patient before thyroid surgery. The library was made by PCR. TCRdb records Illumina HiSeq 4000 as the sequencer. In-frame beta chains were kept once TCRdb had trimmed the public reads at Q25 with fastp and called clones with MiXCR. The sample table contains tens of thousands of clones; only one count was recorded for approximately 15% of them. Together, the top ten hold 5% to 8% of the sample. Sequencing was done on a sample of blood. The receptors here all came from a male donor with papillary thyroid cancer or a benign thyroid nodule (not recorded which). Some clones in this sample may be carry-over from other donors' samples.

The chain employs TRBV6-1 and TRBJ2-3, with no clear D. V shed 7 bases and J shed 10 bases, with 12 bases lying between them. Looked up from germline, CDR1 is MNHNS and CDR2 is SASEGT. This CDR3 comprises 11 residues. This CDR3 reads CASIWPSPQYF. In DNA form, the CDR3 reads TGTGCCAGCATCTGGCCTTCTCCGCAGTATTTT.

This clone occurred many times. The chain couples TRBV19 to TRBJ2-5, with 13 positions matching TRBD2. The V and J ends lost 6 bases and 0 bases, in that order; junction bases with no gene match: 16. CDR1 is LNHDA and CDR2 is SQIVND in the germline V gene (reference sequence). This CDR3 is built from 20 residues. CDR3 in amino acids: CASSAVDAGLAGPYQETQYF. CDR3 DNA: TGTGCCAGTAGCGCCGTGGACGCGGGACTAGCGGGACCGTACCAAGAGACCCAGTACTTC.

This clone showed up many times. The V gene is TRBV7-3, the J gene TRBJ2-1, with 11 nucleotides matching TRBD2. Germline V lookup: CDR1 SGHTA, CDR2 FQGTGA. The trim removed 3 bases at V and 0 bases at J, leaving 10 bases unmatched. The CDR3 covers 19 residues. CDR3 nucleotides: TGTGCCAGCAGCTTTACGGGACTAGCGGCATTTCGCTCCTACAATGAGCAGTTCTTC. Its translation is CASSFTGLAAFRSYNEQFF.

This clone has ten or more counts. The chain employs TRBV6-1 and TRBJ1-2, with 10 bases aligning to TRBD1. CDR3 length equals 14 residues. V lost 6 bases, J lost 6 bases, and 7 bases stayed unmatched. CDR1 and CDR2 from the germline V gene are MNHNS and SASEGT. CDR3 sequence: CASSDRGHRNGYTF. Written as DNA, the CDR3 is TGTGCCAGCAGCGACAGGGGGCATAGGAATGGCTACACCTTC.

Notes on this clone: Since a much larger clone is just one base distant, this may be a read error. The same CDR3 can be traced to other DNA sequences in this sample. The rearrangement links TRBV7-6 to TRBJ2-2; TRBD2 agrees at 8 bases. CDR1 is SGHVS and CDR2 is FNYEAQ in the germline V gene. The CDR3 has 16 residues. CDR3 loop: CASRPSSGRYTGELFF. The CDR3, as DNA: TGTGCCAGCAGGCCCTCGAGCGGGAGATACACCGGTGAGCTGTTTTTT.

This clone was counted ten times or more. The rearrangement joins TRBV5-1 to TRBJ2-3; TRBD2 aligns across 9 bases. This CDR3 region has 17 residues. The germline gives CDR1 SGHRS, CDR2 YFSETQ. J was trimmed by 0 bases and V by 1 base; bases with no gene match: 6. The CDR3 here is CASSLPVAGASTDTQYF. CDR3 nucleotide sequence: TGCGCCAGCAGCTTGCCCGTAGCGGGAGCAAGCACAGATACGCAGTATTTT.

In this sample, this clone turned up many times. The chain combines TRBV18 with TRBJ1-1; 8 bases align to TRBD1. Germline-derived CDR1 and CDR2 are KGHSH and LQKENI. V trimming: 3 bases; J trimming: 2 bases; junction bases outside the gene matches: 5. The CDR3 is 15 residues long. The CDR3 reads CASSPTGDGNTEAFF. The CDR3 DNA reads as TGTGCCAGCTCACCGACAGGGGACGGAAACACTGAAGCTTTCTTT.

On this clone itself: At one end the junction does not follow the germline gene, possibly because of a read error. The CDR3 nucleotides read TGCGCTAGCAGCTTGGGACTAGCGGGATACTACGAGCATTACTTC. Amino acids: CASSLGLAGYYEHYF. This chain joins TRBV5-1 and TRBJ2-7; 13 bases are shared with TRBD2. This CDR3 comprises 15 residues. Germline V CDR1 and CDR2: SGHRS, YFSETQ.

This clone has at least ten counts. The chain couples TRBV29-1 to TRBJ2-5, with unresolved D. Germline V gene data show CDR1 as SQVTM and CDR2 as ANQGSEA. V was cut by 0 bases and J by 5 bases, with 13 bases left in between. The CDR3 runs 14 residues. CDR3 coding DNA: TGCAGCGTTGAAGATTATCTAGGGTCGGAGACCCAGTACTTC. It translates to CSVEDYLGSETQYF. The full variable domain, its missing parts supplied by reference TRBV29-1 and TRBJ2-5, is SAVISQKPSRDICQRGTSLTIQCQVDSQVTMMFWYRQQPGQSLTLIATANQGSEATYESGFVIDKFPISRPNLTFSTLTVSNMSPEDSSIYLCSVEDYLGSETQYFGPGTRLLVL.

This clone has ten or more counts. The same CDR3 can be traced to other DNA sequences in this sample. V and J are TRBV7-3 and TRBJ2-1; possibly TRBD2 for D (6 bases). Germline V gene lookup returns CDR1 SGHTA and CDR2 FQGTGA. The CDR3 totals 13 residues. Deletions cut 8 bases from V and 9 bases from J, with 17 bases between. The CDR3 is CASGLTSYGEQFF. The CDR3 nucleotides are TGTGCCAGCGGCCTTACTAGCTACGGTGAGCAGTTCTTC.

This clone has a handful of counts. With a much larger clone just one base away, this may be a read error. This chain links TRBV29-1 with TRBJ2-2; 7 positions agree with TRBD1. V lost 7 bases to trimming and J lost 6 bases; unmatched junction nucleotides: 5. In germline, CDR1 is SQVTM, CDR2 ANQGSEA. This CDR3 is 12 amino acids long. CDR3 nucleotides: TGCAGCGCCACGACAGGGTCCGGGGAGCTGTTTTTT. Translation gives CSATTGSGELFF.

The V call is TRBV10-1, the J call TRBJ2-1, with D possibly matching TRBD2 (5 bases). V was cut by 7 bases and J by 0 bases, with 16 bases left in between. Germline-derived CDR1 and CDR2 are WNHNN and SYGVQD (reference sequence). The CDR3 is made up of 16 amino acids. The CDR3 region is CASKSGGTSSYNEQFF. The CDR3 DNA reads TGCGCCAGCAAATCTGGAGGCACAAGCTCCTACAATGAGCAGTTCTTC.

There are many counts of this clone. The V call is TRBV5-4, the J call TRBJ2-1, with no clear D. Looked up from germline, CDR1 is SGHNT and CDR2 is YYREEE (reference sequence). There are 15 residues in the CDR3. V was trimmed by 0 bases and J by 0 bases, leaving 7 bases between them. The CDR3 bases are TGTGCCAGCAGCTTGGACATGAGCTCCTACAATGAGCAGTTCTTC. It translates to CASSLDMSSYNEQFF. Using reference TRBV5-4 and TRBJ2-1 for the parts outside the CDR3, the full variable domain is ETGVTQSPTHLIKTRGQQVTLRCSSQSGHNTVSWYQQALGQGPQFIFQYYREEENGRGNFPPRFSGLQFPNYSSELNVNALELDDSALYLCASSLDMSSYNEQFFGPGTRLTVL.

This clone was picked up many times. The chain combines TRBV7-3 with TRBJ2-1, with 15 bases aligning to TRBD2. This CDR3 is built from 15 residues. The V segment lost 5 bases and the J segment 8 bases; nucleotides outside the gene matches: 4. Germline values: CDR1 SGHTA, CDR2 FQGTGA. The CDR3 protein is CASSPGLAGGDEQFF. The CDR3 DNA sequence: TGTGCCAGCAGCCCGGGACTAGCGGGAGGCGATGAGCAGTTCTTC.

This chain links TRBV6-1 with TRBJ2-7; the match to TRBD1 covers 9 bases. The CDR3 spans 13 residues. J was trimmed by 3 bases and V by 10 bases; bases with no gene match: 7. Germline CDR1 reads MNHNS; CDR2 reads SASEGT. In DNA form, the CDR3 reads TGTGCCACAAGGGACAGGGTCGGCTACGAGCAGTACTTC. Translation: CATRDRVGYEQYF.

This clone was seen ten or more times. The CDR3, as DNA: TGTGCCAGTACCCCCACCGGGGGACAAAGTCAGCCCCAGCATTTT. It encodes CASTPTGGQSQPQHF. The rearrangement joins TRBV19 to TRBJ1-5, with D possibly being TRBD1 (6 bases). The V end lost 7 bases, the J end lost 6 bases, and 19 bases lay between the germline ends. The germline V gene has CDR1 LNHDA and CDR2 SQIVND (reference sequence). The CDR3 sequence is 15 residues long.

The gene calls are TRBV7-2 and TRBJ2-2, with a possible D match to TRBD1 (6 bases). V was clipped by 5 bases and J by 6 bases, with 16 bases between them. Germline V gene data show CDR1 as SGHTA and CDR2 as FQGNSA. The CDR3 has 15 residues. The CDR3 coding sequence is TGTGCCAGCAGCCCTACAGGGACCCCACCCGGGGAGCTGTTTTTT. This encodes CASSPTGTPPGELFF. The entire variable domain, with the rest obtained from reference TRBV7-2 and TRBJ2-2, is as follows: GAGVSQSPSNKVTEKGKDVELRCDPISGHTALYWYRQSLGQGLEFLIYFQGNSAPDKSGLPSDRFSAERTGGSVSTLTIQRTQQEDSAVYLCASSPTGTPPGELFFGEGSRLTVL.

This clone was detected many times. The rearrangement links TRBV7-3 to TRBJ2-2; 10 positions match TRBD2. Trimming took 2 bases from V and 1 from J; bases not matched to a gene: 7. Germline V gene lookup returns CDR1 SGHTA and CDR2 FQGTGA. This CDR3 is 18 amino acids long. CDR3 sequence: CASSLPSGSSWNTGELFF. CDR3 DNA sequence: TGTGCCAGCAGCTTACCTAGCGGGAGTTCGTGGAACACCGGGGAGCTGTTTTTT.

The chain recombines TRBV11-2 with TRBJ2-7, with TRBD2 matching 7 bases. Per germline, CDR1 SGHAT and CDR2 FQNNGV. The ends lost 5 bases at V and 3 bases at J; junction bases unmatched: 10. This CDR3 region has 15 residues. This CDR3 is CASSALVGGVYEQYF. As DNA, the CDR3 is TGTGCCAGCAGCGCCCTCGTGGGAGGGGTCTACGAGCAGTACTTC. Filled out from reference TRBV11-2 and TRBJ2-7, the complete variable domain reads EAGVAQSPRYKIIEKRQSVAFWCNPISGHATLYWYQQILGQGPKLLIQFQNNGVVDDSQLPKDRFSAERLKGVDSTLKIQPAKLEDSAVYLCASSALVGGVYEQYFGPGTRLTVT.

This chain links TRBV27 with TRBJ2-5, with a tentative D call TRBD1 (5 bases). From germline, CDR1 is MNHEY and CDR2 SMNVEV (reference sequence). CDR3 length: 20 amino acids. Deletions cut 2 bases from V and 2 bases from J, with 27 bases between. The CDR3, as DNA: TGTGCCAGCAGTTTAATCCCGAAGGACATTTGGATCCCGTTTCAAGAGACCCAGTACTTC. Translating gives CASSLIPKDIWIPFQETQYF.

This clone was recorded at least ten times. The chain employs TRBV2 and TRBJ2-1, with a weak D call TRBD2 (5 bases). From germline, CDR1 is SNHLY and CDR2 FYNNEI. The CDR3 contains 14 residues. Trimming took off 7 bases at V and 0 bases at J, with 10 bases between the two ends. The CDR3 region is CASTGLISYNEQFF. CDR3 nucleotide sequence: TGTGCCAGCACTGGACTCATCTCCTACAATGAGCAGTTCTTC.

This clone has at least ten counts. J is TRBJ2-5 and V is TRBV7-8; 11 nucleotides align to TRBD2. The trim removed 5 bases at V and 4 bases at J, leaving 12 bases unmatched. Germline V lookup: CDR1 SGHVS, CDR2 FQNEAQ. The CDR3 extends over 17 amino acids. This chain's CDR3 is CASSHPKNSGRAETQYF. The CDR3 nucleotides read TGTGCCAGCAGCCATCCCAAAAATAGCGGGAGGGCAGAGACCCAGTACTTC.

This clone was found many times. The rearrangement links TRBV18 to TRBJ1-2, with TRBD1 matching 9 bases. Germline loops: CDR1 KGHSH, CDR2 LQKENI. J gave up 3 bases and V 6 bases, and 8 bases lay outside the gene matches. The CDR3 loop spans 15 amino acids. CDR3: CASSPYRTGDYGYTF. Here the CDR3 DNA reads TGTGCCAGCTCCCCTTACCGGACAGGGGACTATGGCTACACCTTC. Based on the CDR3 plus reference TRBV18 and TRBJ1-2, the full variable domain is NAGVMQNPRHLVRRRGQEARLRCSPMKGHSHVYWYRQLPEEGLKFMVYLQKENIIDESGMPKERFSAEFPKEGPSILRIQQVVRGDSAAYFCASSPYRTGDYGYTFGSGTRLTVV.

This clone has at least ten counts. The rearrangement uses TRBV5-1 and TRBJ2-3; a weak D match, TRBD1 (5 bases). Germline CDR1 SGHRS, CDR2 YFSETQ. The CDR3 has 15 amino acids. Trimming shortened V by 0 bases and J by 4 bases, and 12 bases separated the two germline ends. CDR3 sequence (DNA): TGCGCCAGCAGCTTGGGCAGGGAAGGTTCAGATACGCAGTATTTT. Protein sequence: CASSLGREGSDTQYF.

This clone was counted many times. The CDR3 nucleotides read TGTGCCACCAGTGGGGGATCGACCCCTGAAGCTTTCTTT. This gives the protein CATSGGSTPEAFF. The chain links TRBV24-1 to TRBJ1-1, with unresolved D. The V gene's germline CDR1 is KGHDR and CDR2 SFDVKD. V was clipped by 5 bases and J by 6 bases, with 12 bases between them. The CDR3 is 13 residues long.

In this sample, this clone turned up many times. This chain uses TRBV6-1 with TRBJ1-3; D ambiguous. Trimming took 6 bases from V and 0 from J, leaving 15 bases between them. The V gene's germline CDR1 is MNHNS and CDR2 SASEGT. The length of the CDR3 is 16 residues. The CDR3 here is CASSPNDLSSGNTIYF. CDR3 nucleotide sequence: TGTGCCAGCAGCCCTAACGATCTGTCCTCTGGAAACACCATATATTTT.